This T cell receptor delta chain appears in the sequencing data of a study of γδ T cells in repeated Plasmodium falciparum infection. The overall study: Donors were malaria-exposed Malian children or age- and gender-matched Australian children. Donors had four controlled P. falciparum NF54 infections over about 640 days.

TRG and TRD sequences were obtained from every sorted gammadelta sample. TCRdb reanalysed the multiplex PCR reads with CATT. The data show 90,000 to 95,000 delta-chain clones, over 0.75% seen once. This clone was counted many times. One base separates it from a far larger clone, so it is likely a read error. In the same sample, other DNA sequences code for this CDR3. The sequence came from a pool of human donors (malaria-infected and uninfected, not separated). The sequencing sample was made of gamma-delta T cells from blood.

CDR3 sequence reads: CACDTLRGDLAQLFF. CDR3 bases: TGTGCCTGTGACACTCTTAGGGGAGACCTGGCACAACTCTTCTTT. The genes are TRDV2 and TRDJ2; weak D call: TRDD3 (5 bases). Assignment of the J gene here rests on matching the DNA to germline, because TCRdb gives none. CDR3 size: 15 residues. CDR1 is GEAIGNYY and CDR2 is EKD in the germline V gene. V lost 1 base and J lost 8, with 16 bases in between.